What follows is one TCR beta chain and its context. Any history of autoimmune disease or systemic immunosuppression disqualified patients. The sample is drawn from a study of OX40 agonist ivuxolimab in advanced cancers. For the study at large: Patients were dosed intravenously with ivuxolimab at 0.01 to 10 mg/kg every 2 weeks. Patients with hepatocellular carcinoma, melanoma, renal cell or head and neck cancer made up the dose-escalation patients.

Generated by immunoSEQ multiplex PCR, the TCRdb table keeps only in-frame clones and is missing some. Altogether 37,000 or so clones are present, around 87% being singletons, with the ten largest covering 2.4%. Germline V CDR1 and CDR2: PRHDT, FYEKMQ (reference sequence). The CDR3 length is 13 residues. V gave up 10 bases and J gave up 9 bases; unmatched junction bases: 12. This TCR was sampled from an adult with an advanced solid tumor such as melanoma, head and neck, liver or kidney cancer. Source: CD4+ or CD8+ T cells sorted from blood, taken in a trial of the OX40 agonist ivuxolimab. The chain carries TRBV13 and TRBJ2-1; 7 nucleotides align to TRBD2. In DNA form, the CDR3 reads TGTGCCACCGCCGGGCGGGGGAAGGGTGAGCAGTTCTTC. Its translation: CATAGRGKGEQFF.